The 22 T cell receptor beta chains listed next were all sequenced from one sample in a study of T-cell reconstitution after alpha-beta-depleted transplantation in children. Overall study results and limits: When one year had passed after transplant, most T-cell counts and diversity came from newly produced T cells.

The library targeted TCRbeta and was prepared with unique molecular identifiers. TCRdb re-derived calls from the PCR reads in MiXCR, one entry per CDR3 protein. The table lists hundreds of thousands of distinct CDR3 sequences, 6% to 10% of them singletons. These receptors have no identified antigens. The starting material was peripheral blood, obtained 360 days after TCRalphabeta/CD19-depleted stem cell transplant. Every receptor here comes from a female patient aged 2-10 years who had a stem cell transplant for Fanconi anemia, so the T cells may come from the graft donor.

This clonotype was counted only a few times. The rearrangement links TRBV7-2 to TRBJ2-5; TRBD2 matches 15 bases. The germline gives CDR1 SGHTA, CDR2 FQGNSA. V lost 5 bases and J lost 3; bases outside the gene matches: 7. The CDR3 totals 17 residues. CDR3 sequence: CASSRYRTSGGEETQYF. The CDR3, as DNA: TGTGCCAGCAGCCGATATCGGACTAGCGGGGGGGAAGAGACCCAGTACTTC.

This clonotype was observed at least ten times. This chain joins TRBV12-3 or TRBV12-4 and TRBJ2-4, with TRBD1 as a possible D gene (6 bases). With 5 bases removed from V and 7 bases from J, the gap between germline ends came to 12 bases. The CDR3 contains 13 residues. The CDR3 nucleotides are TGTGCCAGCAGTCTTACTACAGGGAACATTCAGTACTTC. This gives the protein CASSLTTGNIQYF.

This clonotype has at least ten counts. This chain uses TRBV28 with TRBJ2-1; tentative D call: TRBD2 (6 bases). The CDR3 consists of 15 residues. Germline lookup yields CDR1 MDHEN and CDR2 SYDVKM. V was trimmed by 4 bases and J by 3 bases, leaving 13 bases between them. CDR3 in DNA: TGTGCCAGCAGTTCGGCGGGGATATACTACAATGAGCAGTTCTTC. Translation gives CASSSAGIYYNEQFF. Full variable domain (rest looked up from reference TRBV28 and TRBJ2-1): DVKVTQSSRYLVKRTGEKVFLECVQDMDHENMFWYRQDPGLGLRLIYFSYDVKMKEKGDIPEGYSVSREKKERFSLILESASTNQTSMYLCASSSAGIYYNEQFFGPGTRLTVL.

Concerning this clonotype itself: A much bigger clone sits one base away, suggesting this may be a read error. The DNA is omitted, as the CDR3 cannot be located on it reliably, and the CDR3 follows TCRdb's listing. The chain recombines TRBV24-1 with TRBJ2-3; TRBD2, the table's D call, lacks a check against the DNA. The germline CDR1 and CDR2 sequences are KGHDR and SFDVKD. The CDR3 length equals 16 residues, ends included. CDR3 sequence reads: CATSDWGSGSSDTRYF.

This clonotype was counted ten times or more. The chain carries TRBV5-1 and TRBJ2-4, with D hard to call. Germline V lookup: CDR1 SGHRS, CDR2 YFSETQ. Trimming left V 2 bases short and J 3 bases short, with 12 bases between. This CDR3 region has 15 residues. The CDR3 DNA reads as TGCGCCAGCAGCTTCTTAATGGGTGGCAAAAACATTCAGTACTTC. Translating it yields CASSFLMGGKNIQYF.

This clonotype was seen only a few times. The CDR3 sequence is CASSLAGAGNQPQHF. As DNA, the CDR3 is TGTGCCAGCAGTTTAGCAGGGGCGGGCAATCAGCCCCAGCATTTT. V usage is TRBV6-2 or TRBV6-3 and J usage is TRBJ1-5; possibly TRBD1 for D (6 bases). Germline CDR1 is MNHEY and CDR2 is SVGEGT. The CDR3 is 15 amino acids. Trimming took 4 bases from V and 2 from J, leaving 12 bases between them.

The table lists this clonotype with many counts. V is TRBV6-6 and J is TRBJ2-2; no clear D gene. Germline V CDR1 and CDR2: MNHNY, SVGAGI (reference sequence). The CDR3 runs to 11 residues. V was cut by 7 bases and J by 6 bases, with 6 bases left in between. The CDR3 spells CASTWSGELFF. The CDR3 nucleotides are TGTGCCAGCACCTGGTCCGGGGAGCTGTTTTTT.

This clonotype was seen many times. The gene calls are TRBV9 and TRBJ2-1, with a possible D match to TRBD2 (5 bases). Germline lookup yields CDR1 SGDLS and CDR2 YYNGEE. V lost 4 bases to trimming and J lost 0 bases, with 11 bases between them. The CDR3 length is 15 residues. The CDR3 sequence is CASSPSGNSYNEQFF. CDR3 in DNA: TGTGCCAGCAGCCCCTCGGGGAACTCCTACAATGAGCAGTTCTTC.

There are many counts of this clonotype. This sequence joins TRBV4-3 and TRBJ2-1; TRBD2 is a possible D gene (7 bases). The germline V and J ends were trimmed by 2 bases and 10 bases, with 21 bases remaining between them. This CDR3 comprises 16 residues. CDR1 is LGHNA and CDR2 is YSLEER in the germline V gene. The CDR3: CASSQRDWGGWREQFF. Here the CDR3 DNA reads TGCGCCAGCAGCCAAAGGGATTGGGGGGGCTGGCGGGAGCAGTTCTTC.

This clonotype was seen a few times. The chain is built from TRBV2 and TRBJ2-2, with TRBD1 identical over 11 bases. CDR3 length: 16 amino acids. Trimming took 10 bases from V and 5 from J; bases not matched to a gene: 12. Germline CDR1 reads SNHLY; CDR2 reads FYNNEI. CDR3 protein: CAISKRGQGVTGELFF. The DNA of the CDR3 is TGTGCCATCTCAAAAAGGGGACAGGGGGTGACCGGGGAGCTGTTTTTT.

This clonotype has a count of ten or more. This chain links TRBV2 with TRBJ1-3; no firm D call. CDR1 is SNHLY, CDR2 FYNNEI, per germline. CDR3 length equals 15 residues. The ends were cut back, 1 base at V and 0 bases at J, with 7 bases in the middle. This CDR3 is CASSEGATSGNTIYF. The CDR3 bases are TGTGCCAGCAGTGAAGGCGCGACCTCTGGAAACACCATATATTTT.

The chain has TRBV11-2 and TRBJ2-7; no clear D. The CDR3 contains 12 residues. Between the trimmed V and J ends, which lost 5 bases and 3 bases, there was a span of 8 bases. Germline V CDR1 and CDR2: SGHAT, FQNNGV. CDR3 region: CASSVLGYEQYF. The CDR3 DNA follows: TGTGCCAGCAGCGTTTTGGGCTACGAGCAGTACTTC.

There are many counts of this clonotype. The V call is TRBV9, the J call TRBJ1-2, with TRBD1 matching over 9 bases. There are 14 residues in the CDR3. CDR1 is SGDLS, CDR2 YYNGEE, per germline. Trimming at V came to 4 bases and at J to 0 bases, leaving 1 base not matched to a gene. The CDR3 bases are TGTGCCAGCAGCCGGACAGGGGCTAACTATGGCTACACCTTC. Protein sequence: CASSRTGANYGYTF.

In this sample, this clonotype turned up many times. The rearrangement joins TRBV12-3 or TRBV12-4 to TRBJ2-3; 9 bases match TRBD2. This CDR3 has 14 residues. With V trimmed by 7 bases and J by 2 bases, 4 bases remained unmatched. CDR3 bases: TGTGCCAGCACCTTAGCGGGGGACACAGATACGCAGTATTTT. Translation gives CASTLAGDTDTQYF.

This clonotype has just a few counts. The V gene is TRBV7-9, the J gene TRBJ2-2; 11 nucleotides align to TRBD2. V was pared by 3 bases and J by 5 bases, with 8 bases of the junction left unmatched. The CDR3 length is 17 residues. CDR1 is SEHNR, CDR2 FQNEAQ, per germline (reference sequence). The CDR3 sequence: CASSFRGGTSGTGELFF. CDR3 DNA sequence: TGTGCCAGCAGCTTCAGGGGCGGGACTAGCGGAACCGGGGAGCTGTTTTTT.

This clonotype was picked up many times. The chain recombines TRBV7-6 with TRBJ2-5; 7 positions match TRBD2. Germline V gene sequence: CDR1 SGHVS, CDR2 FNYEAQ. The V segment lost 5 bases and the J segment 0 bases; nucleotides outside the gene matches: 3. The length of the CDR3 is 14 residues. The CDR3 sequence: CASSIGTNQETQYF. CDR3 nucleotide sequence: TGTGCCAGCAGCATCGGGACTAACCAAGAGACCCAGTACTTC.

A few counts support this clonotype. The chain couples TRBV3-1 to TRBJ2-1; 7 nucleotides match TRBD2. V shed 1 base, J shed 3 bases, and the junction held 6 bases outside the gene matches. Germline assignment: CDR1 LGHDT and CDR2 YNNKEL (reference sequence). This CDR3 region has 16 residues. The CDR3 reads CASSQGGGFLYNEQFF. CDR3 DNA sequence: TGTGCCAGCAGCCAAGGGGGAGGGTTCCTCTACAATGAGCAGTTCTTC.

In this sample, this clonotype turned up many times. The V call is TRBV7-8, the J call TRBJ2-3; D ambiguous. The CDR3 runs to 15 residues. Per germline, CDR1 SGHVS and CDR2 FQNEAQ. The germline V and J ends were trimmed by 1 base and 1 base, with 9 bases remaining between them. The CDR3, as DNA: TGTGCCAGCAGCTTAGAGGTGTACCGCACAGATACGCAGTATTTT. Its translation: CASSLEVYRTDTQYF.

This chain links TRBV29-1 with TRBJ2-7, with D tentatively TRBD2 (6 bases). This CDR3 spans 15 amino acids. V was trimmed by 2 bases and J by 2 bases, leaving 16 bases between them. Germline V gives CDR1 SQVTM, CDR2 ANQGSEA. CDR3 DNA: TGCAGCGTTGAAAAGGAGGGTTTTCCCACCTACGAGCAGTACTTC. Its protein is CSVEKEGFPTYEQYF.

There are many counts of this clonotype. V is TRBV12-3 or TRBV12-4 and J is TRBJ2-7; D call uncertain. CDR3 size: 12 residues. Between the trimmed V and J ends, which lost 3 bases and 2 bases, there was a span of 5 bases. The CDR3 reads CASSFEPYEQYF. DNA for the CDR3: TGTGCCAGCAGTTTTGAACCCTACGAGCAGTACTTC.

This clonotype was observed at least ten times. This chain links TRBV5-1 with TRBJ2-5; D may be TRBD2 (6 bases). The V and J ends lost 4 bases and 2 bases respectively, with 9 bases between them. Germline V CDR1 and CDR2: SGHRS, YFSETQ. The CDR3 length is 13 residues. The CDR3 reads CASSRRVQETQYF. The DNA of the CDR3 is TGCGCCAGCAGCAGGAGGGTACAAGAGACCCAGTACTTC.

This clonotype came up many times. V and J are TRBV20-1 and TRBJ2-7, with D possibly matching TRBD2 (6 bases). Trimming stripped 0 bases from V and 2 bases from J, with 14 bases between. This CDR3 has 15 amino acids. The germline V gene encodes CDR1 DFQATT and CDR2 SNEGSKA (reference sequence). The CDR3 region has the DNA TGCAGTGCTAGAGACTTCGGGGGAAGGGCCTACGAGCAGTACTTC. Translating gives CSARDFGGRAYEQYF.